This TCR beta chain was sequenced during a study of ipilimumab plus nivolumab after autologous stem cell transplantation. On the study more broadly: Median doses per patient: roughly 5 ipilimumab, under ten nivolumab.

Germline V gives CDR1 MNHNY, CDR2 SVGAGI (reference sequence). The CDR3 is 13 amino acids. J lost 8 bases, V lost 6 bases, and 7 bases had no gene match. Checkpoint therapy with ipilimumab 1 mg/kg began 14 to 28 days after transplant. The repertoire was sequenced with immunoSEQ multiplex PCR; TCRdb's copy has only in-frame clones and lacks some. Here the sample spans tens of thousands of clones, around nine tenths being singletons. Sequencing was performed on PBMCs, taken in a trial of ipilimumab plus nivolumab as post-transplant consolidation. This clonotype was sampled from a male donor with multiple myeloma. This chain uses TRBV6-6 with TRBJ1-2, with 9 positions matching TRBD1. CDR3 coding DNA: TGTGCCAGCAGACCACAGGGGGCAAACGGCTACACCTTC. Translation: CASRPQGANGYTF.